Listed below are T cell receptor beta chains from one sample, sequenced in a study of blood T cells in healthy people across ages. Each CDR3 protein is one row after TCRdb ran MiXCR on the 5' RACE reads. The table records fewer than 1,200,000 distinct CDR3 sequences, under 30% of them present only once. These same data were also listed under a study on T cells of mothers and their children.

The sequenced sample consisted of blood. The receptors shown here come from a girl aged 2-15 years in good health. Both conserved end residues are part of each CDR3. A D gene is named only where the DNA matches it firmly. Clone sizes are given selectively: once, few, many, or a class where the clone is expanded.

>TRBJ2-2|TRBV7-3|NA|few
CASSLTWAGELFF
TGTGCCAGCAGCTTAACGTGGGCGGGGGAGCTGTTTTTT
>TRBJ2-3|TRBV11-2|NA|NA
CASSLVTGPPRHTQYF
TGTGCCAGCAGCTTAGTAACCGGGCCCCCTCGACATACGCAGTATTTT
>TRBJ1-1|TRBV29-1|NA|NA
CSVVGNLSTEAFF
TGCAGCGTTGTGGGGAACTTGAGTACTGAAGCTTTCTTT
>TRBJ2-2|TRBV20-1|NA|NA
CSARDEGELFF
TGCAGTGCTAGAGATGAGGGGGAGCTGTTTTTT
>TRBJ2-1|TRBV24-1|NA|few
CATMGWGNSYNEQFF
TGTGCCACCATGGGGTGGGGAAACTCCTACAATGAGCAGTTCTTC
>TRBJ2-2|TRBV7-2|NA|NA
CASSLVGTGLMGTGELFF
TGTGCCAGCAGCTTAGTAGGGACGGGATTGATGGGCACCGGGGAGCTGTTTTTT
>TRBJ2-2|TRBV5-1|NA|few
CASSPGQTYTGELFF
TGCGCCAGCAGCCCAGGACAGACCTACACCGGGGAGCTGTTTTTT
>TRBJ2-5|TRBV7-9|NA|few
CASSSRRFGTETQYF
TGTGCCAGCAGCTCTAGACGTTTTGGGACAGAGACCCAGTACTTC
>TRBJ2-7|TRBV6-1|TRBD2|NA
CASGTSGYYEQYF
TGTGCCAGTGGGACTAGCGGTTACTACGAGCAGTACTTC
>TRBJ2-1|TRBV7-6|NA|NA
CASSLVGTTFLEEQFF
TGTGCCAGCAGCTTAGTTGGGACCACCTTTTTAGAGGAGCAGTTCTTC
>TRBJ1-1|TRBV7-3|TRBD1|NA
CASNPGQSNTEAFF
TGTGCCAGCAACCCGGGACAGTCGAACACTGAAGCTTTCTTT
>TRBJ1-2|TRBV12-3/TRBV12-4|NA|NA
CASSFWGRDGYTF
TGTGCCAGCAGTTTTTGGGGGAGAGATGGCTACACCTTC
>TRBJ2-1|TRBV29-1|TRBD2|NA
CSVETSGSIFDEQFF
TGCAGCGTTGAGACTAGCGGGAGTATATTTGATGAGCAGTTCTTC
>TRBJ2-1|TRBV20-1|NA|NA
CSARDAGSSYNEQFF
TGCAGTGCTAGAGATGCCGGGAGCTCCTACAATGAGCAGTTCTTC
>TRBJ2-7|TRBV5-1|NA|few
CASSLVSNFAYEQYF
TGCGCCAGCAGCTTGGTATCGAATTTCGCCTACGAGCAGTACTTC
>TRBJ1-1|TRBV4-1|NA|NA
CASSQSAMNTEAFF
TGCGCCAGCAGCCAATCCGCGATGAACACTGAAGCTTTCTTT
>TRBJ2-1|TRBV19|NA|few
CASRTGGQFF
TGTGCCAGTAGAACCGGAGGGCAGTTCTTC
>TRBJ2-5|TRBV28|NA|few
CASSHPSRGQETQYF
TGTGCCAGCAGCCACCCCAGCCGGGGCCAAGAGACCCAGTACTTC
>TRBJ1-2|TRBV12-5|NA|few
CASGWGGYTF
TGTGCTAGTGGTTGGGGAGGCTACACCTTC
>TRBJ1-5|TRBV27|TRBD1|NA
CASRPTGGANQPQHF
TGTGCCAGCAGGCCGACAGGGGGTGCCAATCAGCCCCAGCATTTT
>TRBJ1-2|TRBV4-3|TRBD1|NA
CASSQDLRGQGYGYTF
TGCGCCAGCAGCCAAGATCTTAGGGGACAGGGGTATGGCTACACCTTC
>TRBJ2-5|TRBV7-9|TRBD2|NA
CASSLVKRGYQETQYF
TGTGCCAGCAGCTTAGTGAAGCGGGGGTACCAAGAGACCCAGTACTTC
>TRBJ1-3|TRBV7-9|NA|NA
CASNFGRSDSGNTIYF
TGTGCCAGCAATTTCGGCCGTTCTGACTCTGGAAACACCATATATTTT
>TRBJ2-7|TRBV7-2|TRBD1|NA
CASSRQGDTSYEQYF
TGTGCCAGCAGCAGACAGGGGGACACCTCCTACGAGCAGTACTTC
>TRBJ1-1|TRBV29-1|NA|NA
CSTHRDPKGTEAFF
TGCAGCACTCACCGGGACCCTAAAGGCACTGAAGCTTTCTTT
>TRBJ2-1|TRBV12-3/TRBV12-4|NA|NA
CASSFGEGQFF
TGTGCCAGCAGTTTCGGGGAAGGGCAGTTCTTC
>TRBJ2-1|TRBV5-5|TRBD2|NA
CASSFGTSAYNEQFF
TGTGCCAGCAGCTTCGGGACTAGCGCTTACAATGAGCAGTTCTTC
>TRBJ2-5|TRBV5-1|TRBD2|few
CASSPTGTSGLWEYF
TGCGCCAGCAGCCCGACCGGGACTAGCGGCTTGTGGGAATACTTC
>TRBJ1-1|TRBV6-2/TRBV6-3|TRBD1|many
CASRTIQGSPEAFF
TGTGCCAGCAGAACAATACAGGGGAGCCCTGAAGCTTTCTTT
>TRBJ2-7|TRBV28|NA|NA
CASSPGASLLSEQYF
TGTGCCAGCAGTCCGGGGGCGTCACTACTGAGTGAGCAGTACTTC
>TRBJ1-3|TRBV20-1|NA|NA
CSADDERNSGNTIYF
TGCAGTGCTGACGATGAGCGAAACTCTGGAAACACCATATATTTT
>TRBJ2-1|TRBV10-3|NA|many
CAISEWSYNEQFF
TGTGCCATCAGTGAATGGTCCTACAATGAGCAGTTCTTC
>TRBJ2-4|TRBV4-1|NA|few
CASRPVADNIQYF
TGCGCCAGCAGGCCGGTAGCGGACAACATTCAGTACTTC
>TRBJ1-5|TRBV12-3/TRBV12-4|NA|NA
CASSLNGQSSQPQHF
TGTGCCAGCAGTTTAAACGGGCAGAGCTCACAGCCCCAGCATTTT
>TRBJ1-1|TRBV6-1|TRBD1|few
CASSSLGTVNTEAFF
TGTGCCAGCAGTTCGCTAGGGACAGTGAACACTGAAGCTTTCTTT
>TRBJ2-7|TRBV7-3|NA|few
CASSLKGPEDEQYF
TGTGCCAGCAGCTTAAAAGGACCCGAGGACGAGCAGTACTTC
>TRBJ2-1|TRBV4-1|TRBD2|NA
CASSQGGTSDMLISGEQFF
TGCGCCAGCAGCCAAGGGGGGACTAGCGATATGTTAATTAGCGGTGAGCAGTTCTTC
>TRBJ2-3|TRBV7-9|TRBD1|NA
CASSPKTPGQGTLDTQYF
TGTGCCAGCAGCCCAAAAACCCCGGGACAGGGAACCCTAGATACGCAGTATTTT
>TRBJ2-1|TRBV4-1|TRBD2|few
CASSPLAGVNVEQFF
TGCGCCAGCAGCCCCCTAGCGGGAGTTAATGTTGAGCAGTTCTTC
>TRBJ2-3|TRBV6-1|TRBD2|NA
CASEETTRASGNDTQYF
TGTGCCAGCGAGGAAACCACCAGGGCTAGCGGGAATGATACGCAGTATTTT
>TRBJ1-1|TRBV27|NA|NA
CASSLDGGYTEAFF
TGTGCCAGCAGTTTGGACGGGGGGTACACTGAAGCTTTCTTT
>TRBJ1-4|TRBV27|NA|NA
CASSFHGTNEKLFF
TGTGCCAGCAGTTTTCATGGGACTAATGAAAAACTGTTTTTT
>TRBJ2-5|TRBV7-2|NA|few
CASTPSWSPQETQYF
TGTGCCAGCACCCCTTCCTGGAGCCCCCAAGAGACCCAGTACTTC
>TRBJ2-7|TRBV20-1|NA|few
CSARDRRRKDEQYF
TGCAGTGCTAGAGATCGTCGAAGGAAGGACGAGCAGTACTTC
>TRBJ1-2|TRBV12-3/TRBV12-4|NA|few
CASSPQVFGYGYTF
TGTGCCAGCAGTCCACAGGTCTTTGGCTATGGCTACACCTTC
>TRBJ2-7|TRBV20-1|NA|NA
CSGRESGPPAYEQYF
TGCAGTGGTAGAGAGTCCGGTCCGCCAGCCTACGAGCAGTACTTC
>TRBJ1-2|TRBV20-1|TRBD1|NA
CSAQGQPPYTYGYTF
TGCAGTGCTCAGGGACAGCCCCCATATACTTATGGCTACACCTTC
>TRBJ2-1|TRBV2|NA|NA
CASSAGSGPYNEQFF
TGTGCCAGCAGTGCAGGTAGCGGACCCTACAATGAGCAGTTCTTC
>TRBJ2-5|TRBV7-2|NA|NA
CASSLPVAGPQETQYF
TGTGCCAGCAGCCTCCCCGTGGCAGGCCCCCAAGAGACCCAGTACTTC
>TRBJ2-1|TRBV29-1|NA|few
CSVAEWVGAYNEQFF
TGCAGCGTTGCTGAATGGGTAGGGGCCTACAATGAGCAGTTCTTC
>TRBJ2-5|TRBV5-1|NA|NA
CASSSIQGPQETQYF
TGCGCCAGCAGCTCGATTCAGGGACCACAAGAGACCCAGTACTTC
>TRBJ1-2|TRBV3-1|NA|NA
CASSPIGTVVGYTF
TGTGCCAGCAGCCCAATCGGGACGGTCGTGGGCTACACCTTC
>TRBJ2-1|TRBV20-1|NA|few
CSARTRDSLSSHEQFF
TGCAGTGCCAGAACGAGAGATAGTCTCTCCAGTCATGAGCAGTTCTTC
>TRBJ2-7|TRBV7-8|TRBD1|NA
CASSTSRDRDHEQYF
TGTGCCAGCAGCACGAGCCGGGACAGGGACCACGAGCAGTACTTC